Presented here are 12 T cell receptor beta chains from one specimen sequenced in a study of human T cells and chemical hapten exposure. Each CDR3 protein is one row after TCRdb ran MiXCR on the RACE reads. Here the sample spans a few hundred thousand distinct CDR3 sequences, about 6.3% being singletons. Time point here: patch test 2, 6 weeks after DPC sensitization. The sample's treatment: therapeutic diphenylcyclopropenone sensitization with weekly scalp DPC. The source material was whole blood, sampled in connection with sensitization to the hapten diphenylcyclopropenone (DPC). All receptors come from a woman aged 18-29 years with alopecia areata. Some clones in this sample may be carry-over from other donors' samples.

The chain has TRBV28 and TRBJ2-6; D is undetermined. V shed 6 bases and J shed 0 bases, with 15 bases lying between them. The V gene's germline CDR1 is MDHEN and CDR2 SYDVKM. The CDR3 spans 17 residues. The CDR3 protein is CASSQLQQDSGANVLTF. DNA of the CDR3: TGTGCCAGCAGCCAACTCCAACAAGACTCTGGGGCCAACGTCCTGACTTTC.

This clonotype occurred many times. This rearrangement joins TRBV27 to TRBJ1-5, with a weak D call TRBD1 (5 bases). This CDR3 is built from 13 residues. Germline-derived CDR1 and CDR2 are MNHEY and SMNVEV (reference sequence). V gave up 5 bases and J gave up 3 bases, with 8 bases separating them. The CDR3: CASSKQVNQPQHF. DNA for the CDR3: TGTGCCAGCAGTAAACAGGTCAATCAGCCCCAGCATTTT.

This clonotype has a count of ten or more. The rearrangement links TRBV7-2 to TRBJ2-3; a weak D match, TRBD2 (6 bases). Germline-derived CDR1 and CDR2 are SGHTA and FQGNSA. V lost 5 bases, J lost 2 bases, and 11 bases lay in between. CDR3 length equals 14 residues. The CDR3 DNA follows: TGTGCCAGCAGCCCGCGACTAGTCACAGATACGCAGTATTTT. Protein product: CASSPRLVTDTQYF.

The chain has TRBV20-1 and TRBJ2-3, with 7 bases lining up with TRBD1. This CDR3 has 16 residues. Losses at the gene ends were 2 bases for V and 1 base for J; bases not matched to a gene: 9. CDR1 is DFQATT, CDR2 SNEGSKA, per germline (reference sequence). The CDR3 protein is CSARLLGGFGTDTQYF. CDR3 DNA sequence: TGCAGTGCTAGATTGCTAGGGGGCTTCGGCACAGATACGCAGTATTTT.

About this clonotype itself: This clone may be a read error of a much larger clone one base away. The V and J genes are TRBV29-1 and TRBJ1-2; D not resolved. CDR3 size: 12 residues. Per the germline V gene, CDR1 is SQVTM and CDR2 is ANQGSEA. Here the CDR3 reads CGVRNRVWGYTF. The CDR3 coding sequence is TGCGGCGTTCGAAACCGTGTCTGGGGCTACACCTTC.

Ten or more counts support this clonotype. The J gene is TRBJ2-7, the V gene TRBV7-2; TRBD1 matches 8 bases. V was clipped by 6 bases and J by 2 bases; unmatched bases: 6. Germline V lookup: CDR1 SGHTA, CDR2 FQGNSA. The CDR3 spans 14 residues. The DNA of the CDR3 is TGTGCCAGCAGGATGGACAGGGCAACCTACGAGCAGTACTTC. Residues: CASRMDRATYEQYF.

The sample holds a few counts of this clonotype. This rearrangement joins TRBV5-1 to TRBJ1-1; D gene uncertain. Germline CDR1 is SGHRS and CDR2 is YFSETQ. V was clipped by 6 bases and J by 3 bases, with 6 bases between them. This CDR3 is built from 11 residues. CDR3 region: CASNLDTEAFF. The CDR3 coding sequence is TGCGCCAGCAATCTAGACACTGAAGCTTTCTTT.

Details on this clonotype: The junction departs from the called germline gene at one end, perhaps through a read error. The rearrangement uses TRBV7-7 and TRBJ1-2; D gene uncertain. Germline V gene lookup returns CDR1 SSHAT and CDR2 FNYEAQ (reference sequence). The CDR3 consists of 13 residues. CDR3 region: CASSLQANYGYTF. In nucleotides, the CDR3 is TGTGCTAGCAGCTTACAAGCTAACTATGGCTACACCTTC.

This rearrangement joins TRBV20-1 to TRBJ2-3; TRBD1 aligns across 11 bases. CDR1 DFQATT and CDR2 SNEGSKA come from the germline V gene (reference sequence). The CDR3 is 14 residues long. V was pared by 4 bases and J by 6 bases, with 6 bases of the junction left unmatched. Here the CDR3 DNA reads TGCAGTGCTACGGACAGGGGGCGCGAGGATACGCAGTATTTT. This codes for CSATDRGREDTQYF.

This clonotype was observed a handful of times. The DNA for the CDR3 is TGTGCCAGCAGTTCCCGGGACCGAGCTAACGATGAGCAGTTCTTC. Amino acids: CASSSRDRANDEQFF. J is TRBJ2-1 and V is TRBV28, with D possibly being TRBD1 or TRBD2 (5 bases each). The CDR3 has 15 residues. Germline values: CDR1 MDHEN, CDR2 SYDVKM. Trimming left V 4 bases short and J 8 bases short, with 18 bases between.

The chain links TRBV4-3 to TRBJ2-1, with D perhaps matching TRBD2 (5 bases). This CDR3 comprises 16 residues. Germline V gene sequence: CDR1 LGHNA, CDR2 YSLEER. V lost 4 bases and J 5 bases, leaving 18 bases between the germline ends. For the CDR3, the DNA is TGCGCCAGCAGCCGCACAACTAGGTTTAGCCACAATGAGCAGTTCTTC. It yields the protein CASSRTTRFSHNEQFF.

J is TRBJ1-1 and V is TRBV5-6, with D possibly TRBD1 on 6 matching bases. Germline V gene lookup returns CDR1 SGHDT and CDR2 YYEEEE. This CDR3 region has 16 residues. V shed 6 bases and J shed 1 base, with 19 bases lying between them. The CDR3 DNA is TGTGCCAGCAACATTCTCGGGGAGACAGGGAACACTGAAGCTTTCTTT. Translating gives CASNILGETGNTEAFF.